Detailed here is one TCR beta chain. Its target is unknown. The data originate from a study of molecular identifiers for immune sequencing clone quantification. As for the study in general: Across replicate runs, RNA obtained from about 19,000 or 110,000 naive CD8 cells was divided into five, with four undergoing sequencing. The study, taken as a whole, reports: Jurkat TCR RNA that was spiked in from one cell was reportedly detectable among around 1 million naive cells.

The sorting of naive CD8 T cells used the CD8+CD4-CCR7+CD45RA+ phenotype. CDR3 length equals 16 residues. In germline, CDR1 is SGHVS, CDR2 FQNEAQ. V was clipped by 1 base and J by 0 bases, with 12 bases between them. TCRdb used MiXCR to reprocess the PCR reads, holding one entry per CDR3 protein. Here the sample spans over 85,000 distinct CDR3 sequences, 21% being singletons. The receptor's source is a human donor in good health. Some libraries in this study had Jurkat cell RNA spiked in. This rearrangement joins TRBV7-8 to TRBJ1-2; D ambiguous. The specimen was naive CD8+ T cells from blood, with Jurkat cell RNA spiked in. Subset given: FACS-sorted CD8+CD4-CCR7+CD45RA+ naive T cells. This chain's CDR3 is CASSLGQQDSNYGYTF. The CDR3 DNA reads TGTGCCAGCAGCTTAGGGCAGCAGGACTCTAACTATGGCTACACCTTC.